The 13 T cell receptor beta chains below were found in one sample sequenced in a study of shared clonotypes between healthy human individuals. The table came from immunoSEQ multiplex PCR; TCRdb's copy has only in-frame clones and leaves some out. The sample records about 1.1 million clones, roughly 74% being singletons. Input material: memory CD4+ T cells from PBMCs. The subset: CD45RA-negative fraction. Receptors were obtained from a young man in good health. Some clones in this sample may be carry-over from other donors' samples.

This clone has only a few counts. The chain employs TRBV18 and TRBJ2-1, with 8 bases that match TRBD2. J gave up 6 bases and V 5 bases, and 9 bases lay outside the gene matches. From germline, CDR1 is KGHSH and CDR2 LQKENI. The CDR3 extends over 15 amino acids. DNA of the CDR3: TGTGCCAGCTCAACCTCTTTAGCGGGAATCAATGAGCAGTTCTTC. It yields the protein CASSTSLAGINEQFF.

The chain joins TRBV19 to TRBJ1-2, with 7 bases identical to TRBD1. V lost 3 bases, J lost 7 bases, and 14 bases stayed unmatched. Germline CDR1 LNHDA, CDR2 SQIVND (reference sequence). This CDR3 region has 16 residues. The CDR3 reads CASSMRQGVLFGGYTF. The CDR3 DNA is TGTGCCAGTAGTATGAGGCAGGGGGTCTTATTCGGTGGCTACACCTTC.

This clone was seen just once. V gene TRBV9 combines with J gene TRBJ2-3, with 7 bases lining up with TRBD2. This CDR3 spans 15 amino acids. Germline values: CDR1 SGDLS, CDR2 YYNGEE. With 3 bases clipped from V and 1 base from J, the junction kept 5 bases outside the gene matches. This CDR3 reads CASSGLASGTDTQYF. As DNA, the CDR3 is TGTGCCAGCAGCGGACTAGCTAGTGGCACAGATACGCAGTATTTT.

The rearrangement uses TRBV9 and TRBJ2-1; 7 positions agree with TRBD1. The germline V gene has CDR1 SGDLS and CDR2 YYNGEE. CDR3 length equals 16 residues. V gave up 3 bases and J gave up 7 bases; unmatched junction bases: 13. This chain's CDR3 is CASSGASGGRRNEQFF. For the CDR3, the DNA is TGTGCCAGCAGCGGAGCATCAGGGGGACGAAGGAATGAGCAGTTCTTC.

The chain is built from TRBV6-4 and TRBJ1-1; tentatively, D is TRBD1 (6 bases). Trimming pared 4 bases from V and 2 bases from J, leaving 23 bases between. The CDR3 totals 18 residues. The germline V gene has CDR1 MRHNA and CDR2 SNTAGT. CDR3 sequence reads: CASSGHRPPPDRNTEAFF. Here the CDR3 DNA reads TGTGCCAGCAGTGGCCACCGTCCCCCCCCGGACAGAAACACTGAAGCTTTCTTT.

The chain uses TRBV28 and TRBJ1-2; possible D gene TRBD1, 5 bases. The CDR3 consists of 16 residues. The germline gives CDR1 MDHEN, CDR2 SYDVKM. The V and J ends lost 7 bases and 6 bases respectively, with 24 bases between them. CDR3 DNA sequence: TGTGCCAGCAACCGAGGGTGGGGGGGATTAACGGATGGCTACACCTTC. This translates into CASNRGWGGLTDGYTF.

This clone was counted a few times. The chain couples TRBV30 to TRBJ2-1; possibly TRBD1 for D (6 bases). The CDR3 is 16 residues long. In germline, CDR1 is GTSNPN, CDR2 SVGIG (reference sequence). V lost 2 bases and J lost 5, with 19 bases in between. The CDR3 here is CAWSLWSGTSNNEQFF. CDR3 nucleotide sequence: TGTGCCTGGAGTCTATGGTCCGGGACATCCAACAATGAGCAGTTCTTC.

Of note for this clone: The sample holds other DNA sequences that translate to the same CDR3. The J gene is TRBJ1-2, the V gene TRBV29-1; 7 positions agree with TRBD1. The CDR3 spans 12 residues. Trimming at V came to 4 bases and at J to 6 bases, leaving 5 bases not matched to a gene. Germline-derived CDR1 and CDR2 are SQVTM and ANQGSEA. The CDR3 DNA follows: TGCAGCGTTGTTCAGGGGGGGGATGGCTACACCTTC. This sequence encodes CSVVQGGDGYTF.

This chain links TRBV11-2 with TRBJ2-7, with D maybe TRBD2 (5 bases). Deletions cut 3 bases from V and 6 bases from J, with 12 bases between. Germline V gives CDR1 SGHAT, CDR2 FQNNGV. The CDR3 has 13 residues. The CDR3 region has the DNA TGTGCCAGCAGCTTCTCGGAAAGCGGCGAGCAGTACTTC. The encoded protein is CASSFSESGEQYF.

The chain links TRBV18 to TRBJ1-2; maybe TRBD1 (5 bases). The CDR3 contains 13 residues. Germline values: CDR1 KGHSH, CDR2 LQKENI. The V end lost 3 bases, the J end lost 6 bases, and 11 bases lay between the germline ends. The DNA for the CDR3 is TGTGCCAGCTCACCGGGACCGATCGATGGCTACACCTTC. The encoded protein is CASSPGPIDGYTF.

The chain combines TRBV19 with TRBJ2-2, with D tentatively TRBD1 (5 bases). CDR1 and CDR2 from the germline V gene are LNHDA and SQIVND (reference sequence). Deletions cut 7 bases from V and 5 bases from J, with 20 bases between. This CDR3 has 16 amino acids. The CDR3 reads CASTLPGSSRTGELFF. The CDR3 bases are TGTGCCAGTACCCTCCCAGGGTCCAGTCGGACCGGGGAGCTGTTTTTT.

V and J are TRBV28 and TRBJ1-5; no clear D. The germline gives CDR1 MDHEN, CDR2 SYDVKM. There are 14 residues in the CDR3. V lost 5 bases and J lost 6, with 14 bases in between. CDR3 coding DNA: TGTGCCAGCAGTCCCGGCACGGGCGTTCAGCCCCAGCATTTT. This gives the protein CASSPGTGVQPQHF.

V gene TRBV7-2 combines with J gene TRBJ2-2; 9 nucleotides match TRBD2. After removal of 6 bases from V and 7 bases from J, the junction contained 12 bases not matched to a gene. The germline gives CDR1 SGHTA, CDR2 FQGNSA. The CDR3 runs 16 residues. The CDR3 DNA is TGTGCCAGCAGTCGAATTAGCGGGAGAGGGGGCGGGGAGCTGTTTTTT. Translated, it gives CASSRISGRGGGELFF.